Each of the 9 T cell receptor beta chains below was sequenced from the same sample in a study of post-analysis software for immune sequencing data. Unique-molecular-identifier-tagged TCR beta cDNA libraries were used. TCRdb reprocessed the PCR reads via MiXCR and lists one record per CDR3 protein. The sample records roughly 540,000 distinct CDR3 sequences, 34% being singletons. The antigens of these receptors remain unknown. The study's findings and limits: Relative to controls, patients had a few TRBV segments at higher frequency, with TRBV5-6, TRBV5-1 and TRBV20-1 among these.

The source material was blood. These receptors all come from a girl under 18 with multiple sclerosis.

The genes are TRBV4-1 and TRBJ1-2; possible D gene TRBD1, 6 bases. Germline CDR1 reads MGHRA; CDR2 reads YSYEKL. V dropped 3 bases and J dropped 8 bases, with 13 bases sitting between them. CDR3 length: 13 amino acids. This CDR3 is CASSHENREGYTF. The CDR3 DNA follows: TGCGCCAGCAGCCACGAAAACAGGGAGGGCTACACCTTC.

This clonotype was found many times. This sequence joins TRBV11-2 and TRBJ2-3; 13 bases match TRBD2. CDR3 length: 18 residues. Trimming at V came to 5 bases and at J to 1 base, leaving 9 bases not matched to a gene. CDR1 SGHAT and CDR2 FQNNGV come from the germline V gene. CDR3 residues: CASSQIGLAGARTDTQYF. CDR3 DNA: TGTGCCAGCAGCCAGATTGGACTAGCGGGGGCACGCACAGATACGCAGTATTTT. The complete variable domain, with remaining parts taken from reference TRBV11-2 and TRBJ2-3, reads EAGVAQSPRYKIIEKRQSVAFWCNPISGHATLYWYQQILGQGPKLLIQFQNNGVVDDSQLPKDRFSAERLKGVDSTLKIQPAKLEDSAVYLCASSQIGLAGARTDTQYFGPGTRLTVL.

V and J are TRBV5-1 and TRBJ2-5; 9 bases map to TRBD2. The V gene's germline CDR1 is SGHRS and CDR2 YFSETQ. Unmatched junction bases numbered 5, after V lost 7 bases and J lost 4 bases. The CDR3 loop spans 13 amino acids. CDR3 region: CASDSGGGETQYF. In nucleotides, the CDR3 is TGCGCCAGCGATAGCGGGGGCGGAGAGACCCAGTACTTC.

This clonotype was recorded a few times. V usage is TRBV20-1 and J usage is TRBJ1-1; D is uncertain. The V gene lost 5 bases and the J gene lost 2 bases, with 12 bases spanning the gap. CDR3 length: 13 amino acids. Germline V gene sequence: CDR1 DFQATT, CDR2 SNEGSKA (reference sequence). The CDR3 spells CSAGSLGNTEAFF. Written as DNA, the CDR3 is TGCAGTGCTGGCTCACTGGGAAACACTGAAGCTTTCTTT.

This chain connects TRBV20-1 to TRBJ1-5; TRBD1 matches 7 bases. The V segment lost 6 bases and the J segment 4 bases; nucleotides outside the gene matches: 3. The CDR3 consists of 12 residues. From germline, CDR1 is DFQATT and CDR2 SNEGSKA (reference sequence). The CDR3 spells CSAGGQNQPQHF. The CDR3 DNA reads TGCAGTGCAGGGGGCCAAAATCAGCCCCAGCATTTT.

The chain is built from TRBV20-1 and TRBJ1-1, with TRBD1 identical over 9 bases. The germline CDR1 and CDR2 sequences are DFQATT and SNEGSKA (reference sequence). The junction had 9 bases not matched to a gene; V was cut back by 0 bases and J by 7 bases. CDR3 length equals 15 residues. In DNA, the CDR3 is TGCAGTGCTAGAGATCCTGGGACAGGGTCGATTGAAGCTTTCTTT. Amino acid sequence: CSARDPGTGSIEAFF.

The chain recombines TRBV5-6 with TRBJ2-1; D remains ambiguous. The CDR3 covers 14 residues. The V end lost 4 bases, the J end lost 2 bases, and 10 bases lay between the germline ends. Germline V gives CDR1 SGHDT, CDR2 YYEEEE. Here the CDR3 reads CASSPIGAYNEQFF. In DNA, the CDR3 is TGTGCCAGCAGCCCTATTGGGGCCTACAATGAGCAGTTCTTC.

This clonotype showed up just a few times. V usage is TRBV5-1 and J usage is TRBJ2-5, with unresolved D. Trimming took off 0 bases at V and 3 bases at J, with 6 bases between the two ends. This CDR3 has 13 amino acids. CDR1 SGHRS and CDR2 YFSETQ come from the germline V gene. CDR3 bases: TGCGCCAGCAGCTTGGGTGTGGAAGAGACCCAGTACTTC. Translated, it gives CASSLGVEETQYF.

This clonotype has at least ten counts. This chain uses TRBV12-3 or TRBV12-4 with TRBJ2-1; D tentatively reads TRBD1 or TRBD2 (5 bases each). The length of the CDR3 is 15 residues. The V and J ends lost 6 bases and 4 bases respectively, with 16 bases between them. The CDR3 bases are TGTGCCAGCAGCACCGGGACCAGAGGTTACAATGAGCAGTTCTTC. This translates into CASSTGTRGYNEQFF.